This T cell receptor beta chain was retrieved from a study of cytomegalovirus exposure and HLA in healthy donors. The overall study: Early released data comprised around 80 million unique TCRs from HLA-typed donors. Findings and limits, study-wide: The listing of 160 or so TCR beta chains classed them as cytomegalovirus-associated. Most observed TCR sequences were rare, whereas some public TCRs were detected in many donors.

Primers: 60 Vbeta forward and 13 Jbeta reverse. The authors' processing: Later reanalysis found 75 million to 95 million unique TCR beta chains, around 9.9 million of them shared. Assay used: immunoSEQ multiplex PCR; TCRdb lists only in-frame clones, some missing. That table is the source of V, J and clone size, and D and trimming were worked out from the DNA. The sample shows some 200,000 clones, 60% to 80% of them seen only once. With regard to this clone: Its antigen is currently unknown.

Per germline, CDR1 GTSNPN and CDR2 SVGIG (reference sequence). Unmatched junction bases numbered 6, after V lost 8 bases and J lost 4 bases. The CDR3 is 12 residues long. V usage is TRBV30 and J usage is TRBJ1-1; 8 nucleotides match TRBD1. Input material: PBMCs. This clonotype was obtained from a woman under 40 in good health and CMV-seronegative. The CDR3 nucleotides read TGTGCCAGATCGACAGGGGCCACTGAAGCTTTCTTT. Amino acid sequence: CARSTGATEAFF.